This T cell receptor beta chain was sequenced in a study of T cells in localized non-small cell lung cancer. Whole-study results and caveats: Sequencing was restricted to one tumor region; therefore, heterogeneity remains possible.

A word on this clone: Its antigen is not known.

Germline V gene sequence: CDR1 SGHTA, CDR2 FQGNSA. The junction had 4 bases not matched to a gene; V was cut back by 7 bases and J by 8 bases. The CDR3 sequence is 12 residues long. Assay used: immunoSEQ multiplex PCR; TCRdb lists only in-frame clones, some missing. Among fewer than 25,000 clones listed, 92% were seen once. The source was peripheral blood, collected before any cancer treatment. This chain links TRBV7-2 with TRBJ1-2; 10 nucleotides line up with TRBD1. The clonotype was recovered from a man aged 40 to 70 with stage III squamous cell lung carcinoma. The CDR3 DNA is TGTGCCAGCAACCAGGGACAGGGGGGCTACACCTTC. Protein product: CASNQGQGGYTF.